The clone carrying this T cell receptor (beta chain) came up once. Per the germline V gene, CDR1 is SGHDT and CDR2 is YYEEEE. The CDR3 has 13 residues. The V and J ends lost 4 bases and 7 bases, in that order; junction bases with no gene match: 2. The entry originates in a study of blood T cell repertoires in COVID-19. Study details: The United States, Italy and Spain supplied acute and convalescent COVID-19 samples. PBMCs, B-cell-depleted T cells, or T cells provided the cDNA or gDNA that made up the material.

Authors' processing steps: How many nucleated cells were present was estimated from reference gene primer amplification. Assay used: immunoSEQ multiplex PCR; TCRdb lists only in-frame clones, some missing. V, J and clone size reflect that table, while D and trimming were determined from the DNA. The table shows about 190,000 clones, with around 79% occurring only once. Sequenced input: peripheral blood. This clonotype was sampled from a woman aged 50 to 60 with acute or convalescent COVID-19. V and J are TRBV5-6 and TRBJ1-2, with 12 bases identical to TRBD1. CDR3 DNA sequence: TGTGCCAGCAGCAGGGACAGGGGGCTTGGCTACACCTTC. Encoded protein: CASSRDRGLGYTF.